Listed below are T cell receptor beta chains from one sample, sequenced in a study of blood T cell repertoires in COVID-19. The repertoire was sequenced with immunoSEQ multiplex PCR; TCRdb's copy has only in-frame clones and lacks some. This sample has 150,000 to 200,000 clones; around four fifths occur once, and the top ten carry about 6.9%. Sequencing was performed on peripheral blood. The source of these receptors is a human donor with acute or convalescent COVID-19. The donor label of this sample is uncertain. Each CDR3 is given with its conserved first and last residue. Each record gives: J gene, clone size, D gene, V gene, CDR3 protein, CDR3 DNA. A D gene is named only where the DNA matches it firmly. Expanded clones get a size class; other rows say once, few or many, or leave the size out.

j_gene: TRBJ2-1; abundance: once; d_gene: NA; v_gene: TRBV7-6; CDR3aa: CASSQRGGSINEQFF; CDR3nt: TGTGCCAGCAGCCAGAGGGGAGGTTCTATCAATGAGCAGTTCTTC
j_gene: TRBJ2-1; abundance: NA; d_gene: TRBD2; v_gene: TRBV7-9; CDR3aa: CASSGFPGLAGGINEQFF; CDR3nt: TGTGCCAGCAGCGGCTTCCCGGGACTAGCGGGAGGGATCAATGAGCAGTTCTTC
j_gene: TRBJ2-1; abundance: NA; d_gene: NA; v_gene: TRBV19; CDR3aa: CASNSYNEQFF; CDR3nt: TGTGCCAGTAACAGCTACAATGAGCAGTTCTTC
j_gene: TRBJ2-7; abundance: NA; d_gene: TRBD1; v_gene: TRBV7-9; CDR3aa: CASSYHGDRGREQYF; CDR3nt: TGTGCCAGCAGCTATCACGGGGACAGGGGGCGCGAGCAGTACTTC
j_gene: TRBJ2-7; abundance: NA; d_gene: NA; v_gene: TRBV5-1; CDR3aa: CASSFSSSYEQYF; CDR3nt: TGCGCCAGCAGTTTCTCGAGCTCCTACGAGCAGTACTTC
j_gene: TRBJ2-7; abundance: NA; d_gene: TRBD2; v_gene: TRBV28; CDR3aa: CASSLEWGGAYEQYF; CDR3nt: TGTGCCAGCAGTTTAGAGTGGGGAGGGGCCTACGAGCAGTACTTC
j_gene: TRBJ1-1; abundance: NA; d_gene: NA; v_gene: TRBV11-2; CDR3aa: CASSPPWGGGTEAFF; CDR3nt: TGTGCCAGCAGCCCCCCCTGGGGCGGGGGCACTGAAGCTTTCTTT
j_gene: TRBJ2-1; abundance: NA; d_gene: TRBD2; v_gene: TRBV6-5; CDR3aa: CASRGDSGRQQFF; CDR3nt: TGTGCCAGCAGGGGCGATAGCGGGAGACAGCAGTTCTTC
j_gene: TRBJ1-1; abundance: NA; d_gene: TRBD1; v_gene: TRBV28; CDR3aa: CASSRQGVNTEAFF; CDR3nt: TGTGCCAGCAGTCGACAGGGGGTGAACACTGAAGCTTTCTTT
j_gene: TRBJ2-1; abundance: NA; d_gene: NA; v_gene: TRBV30; CDR3aa: CAWSVELNEQFF; CDR3nt: TGTGCCTGGAGTGTGGAACTAAATGAGCAGTTCTTC
j_gene: TRBJ2-5; abundance: NA; d_gene: NA; v_gene: TRBV6-5; CDR3aa: CASRTRLIQETQYF; CDR3nt: TGTGCCAGTAGGACACGGCTAATCCAAGAGACCCAGTACTTC
j_gene: TRBJ1-4; abundance: NA; d_gene: NA; v_gene: TRBV6-4; CDR3aa: CASSVEPNGKLFF; CDR3nt: TGTGCCAGCAGCGTAGAGCCGAACGGAAAACTGTTTTTT
j_gene: TRBJ2-3; abundance: NA; d_gene: TRBD2; v_gene: TRBV19; CDR3aa: CASSMPGPLAGGITDTQYF; CDR3nt: TGTGCCAGTAGTATGCCAGGGCCTTTAGCGGGAGGGATCACAGATACGCAGTATTTT
j_gene: TRBJ1-6; abundance: NA; d_gene: NA; v_gene: TRBV5-1; CDR3aa: CASSFEGSYNSPLHF; CDR3nt: TGCGCCAGCAGCTTCGAGGGCTCCTATAATTCACCCCTCCACTTT
j_gene: TRBJ1-5; abundance: once; d_gene: TRBD1; v_gene: TRBV19; CDR3aa: CASSLNSHQDRGYTQPQHF; CDR3nt: TGTGCCAGTAGTCTTAACAGTCATCAAGACAGGGGGTATACTCAGCCCCAGCATTTT
j_gene: TRBJ1-4; abundance: NA; d_gene: NA; v_gene: TRBV20-1; CDR3aa: CSASQAGVFEKLFF; CDR3nt: TGCAGTGCTAGTCAGGCAGGGGTTTTTGAAAAACTGTTTTTT
j_gene: TRBJ2-6; abundance: NA; d_gene: NA; v_gene: TRBV5-1; CDR3aa: CASSLAAGSGANVLTF; CDR3nt: TGCGCCAGCAGCTTGGCCGCAGGCTCTGGGGCCAACGTCCTGACTTTC
j_gene: TRBJ1-5; abundance: NA; d_gene: NA; v_gene: TRBV2; CDR3aa: CASSGTRSEAGNQPQHF; CDR3nt: TGTGCCAGCAGTGGGACCAGGTCTGAAGCGGGCAATCAGCCCCAGCATTTT
j_gene: TRBJ2-7; abundance: NA; d_gene: TRBD1; v_gene: TRBV18; CDR3aa: CASSPDGTGGRYEQYF; CDR3nt: TGTGCCAGCTCACCAGACGGGACAGGGGGCAGGTACGAGCAGTACTTC
j_gene: TRBJ1-3; abundance: NA; d_gene: NA; v_gene: TRBV7-2; CDR3aa: CASSPRTAGNTIYF; CDR3nt: TGTGCCAGCAGCCCAAGGACAGCAGGAAACACCATATATTTT
j_gene: TRBJ2-5; abundance: once; d_gene: NA; v_gene: TRBV24-1; CDR3aa: CATSDQTGGLQETQYF; CDR3nt: TGTGCCACCAGTGATCAGACCGGGGGACTCCAAGAGACCCAGTACTTC
j_gene: TRBJ1-1; abundance: NA; d_gene: TRBD1; v_gene: TRBV5-1; CDR3aa: CASSLGQGATEAFF; CDR3nt: TGCGCCAGCAGCCTAGGACAGGGGGCCACTGAAGCTTTCTTT
j_gene: TRBJ1-5; abundance: NA; d_gene: NA; v_gene: TRBV5-8; CDR3aa: CASSLGSGGQPQHF; CDR3nt: TGTGCCAGCAGCTTGGGGAGCGGGGGGCAGCCCCAGCATTTT
j_gene: TRBJ2-5; abundance: NA; d_gene: TRBD1; v_gene: TRBV5-6; CDR3aa: CASTLGQRGETQYF; CDR3nt: TGTGCCAGCACCCTGGGACAGAGAGGGGAGACCCAGTACTTC
j_gene: TRBJ2-4; abundance: NA; d_gene: NA; v_gene: TRBV19; CDR3aa: CASSKIDKVDIQYF; CDR3nt: TGTGCCAGTAGTAAAATAGACAAGGTAGACATTCAGTACTTC
j_gene: TRBJ2-1; abundance: NA; d_gene: TRBD2; v_gene: TRBV24-1; CDR3aa: CATSDPSGSRYNEQFF; CDR3nt: TGTGCCACCAGTGATCCTAGCGGGAGCCGCTACAATGAGCAGTTCTTC
j_gene: TRBJ1-2; abundance: NA; d_gene: TRBD1; v_gene: TRBV5-4; CDR3aa: CASSFQLGTGDYGYTF; CDR3nt: TGTGCCAGCAGTTTTCAACTCGGGACAGGGGACTATGGCTACACCTTC
j_gene: TRBJ2-3; abundance: NA; d_gene: TRBD2; v_gene: TRBV6-6; CDR3aa: CASSYPGAGADTQYF; CDR3nt: TGTGCCAGCAGTTACCCGGGAGCGGGAGCAGATACGCAGTATTTT
j_gene: TRBJ1-5; abundance: NA; d_gene: NA; v_gene: TRBV12-3/TRBV12-4; CDR3aa: CASSLKPIGLQHF; CDR3nt: TGTGCCAGCAGTTTAAAGCCCATTGGGCTCCAGCATTTT
j_gene: TRBJ1-4; abundance: NA; d_gene: NA; v_gene: TRBV28; CDR3aa: CASSPGGLDNEKLFF; CDR3nt: TGTGCCAGCAGTCCCGGGGGGCTGGATAATGAAAAACTGTTTTTT
j_gene: TRBJ2-4; abundance: NA; d_gene: TRBD2; v_gene: TRBV30; CDR3aa: CAWSFPAGGRADIQYF; CDR3nt: TGTGCCTGGTCTTTTCCCGCGGGCGGGAGGGCCGACATTCAGTACTTC
j_gene: TRBJ1-6; abundance: few; d_gene: TRBD1; v_gene: TRBV7-2; CDR3aa: CASSVDRGHNSPLHF; CDR3nt: TGTGCCAGCAGCGTCGACAGGGGGCACAATTCACCCCTCCACTTT
j_gene: TRBJ2-7; abundance: once; d_gene: NA; v_gene: TRBV19; CDR3aa: CASSIKVASGYEQYF; CDR3nt: TGTGCCAGTAGTATAAAGGTAGCGTCTGGGTACGAGCAGTACTTC